This T cell receptor beta chain is from a study of blood T cell repertoires in COVID-19. V lost 5 bases and J 3 bases, leaving 5 bases between the germline ends. The CDR3 consists of 12 residues. Germline V gene lookup returns CDR1 SGHVS and CDR2 FQNEAQ. Measured with immunoSEQ multiplex PCR; TCRdb has only the in-frame clones, and not every one. Here the sample spans about 130,000 clones, 88% being singletons. The sample taken for sequencing was peripheral blood. This chain joins TRBV7-8 and TRBJ1-5; D gene ambiguous. The origin of this receptor is a man aged 45-65 years with acute or convalescent COVID-19. CDR3 in DNA: TGTGCCAGCAGCCGGTACAATCAGCCCCAGCATTTT. It specifies CASSRYNQPQHF.